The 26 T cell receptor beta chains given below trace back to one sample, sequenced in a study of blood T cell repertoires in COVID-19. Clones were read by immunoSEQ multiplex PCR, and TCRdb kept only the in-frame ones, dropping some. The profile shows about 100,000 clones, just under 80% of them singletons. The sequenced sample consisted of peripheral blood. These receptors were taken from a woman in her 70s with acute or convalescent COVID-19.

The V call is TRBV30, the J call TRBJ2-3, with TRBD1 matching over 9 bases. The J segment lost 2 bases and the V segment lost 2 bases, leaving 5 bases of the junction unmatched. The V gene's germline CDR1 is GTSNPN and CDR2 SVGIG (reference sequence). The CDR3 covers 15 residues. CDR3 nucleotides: TGTGCCTGGAGTCTAGGGACAGGGAACACAGATACGCAGTATTTT. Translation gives CAWSLGTGNTDTQYF.

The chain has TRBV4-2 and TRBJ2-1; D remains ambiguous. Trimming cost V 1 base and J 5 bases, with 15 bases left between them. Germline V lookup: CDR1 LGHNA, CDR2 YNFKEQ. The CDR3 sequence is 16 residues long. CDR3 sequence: CASSQVSLLDNNEQFF. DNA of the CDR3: TGTGCCAGCAGCCAAGTTAGTCTCCTTGATAACAATGAGCAGTTCTTC.

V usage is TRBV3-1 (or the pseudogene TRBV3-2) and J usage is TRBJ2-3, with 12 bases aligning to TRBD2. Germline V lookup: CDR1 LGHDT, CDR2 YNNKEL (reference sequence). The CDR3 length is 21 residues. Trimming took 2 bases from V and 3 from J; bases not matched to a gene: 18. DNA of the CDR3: TGTGCCAGCAGCCAACCCTCGACTAGCGGGGGCGGAGGTGGGAGAACAGATACGCAGTATTTT. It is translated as CASSQPSTSGGGGGRTDTQYF.

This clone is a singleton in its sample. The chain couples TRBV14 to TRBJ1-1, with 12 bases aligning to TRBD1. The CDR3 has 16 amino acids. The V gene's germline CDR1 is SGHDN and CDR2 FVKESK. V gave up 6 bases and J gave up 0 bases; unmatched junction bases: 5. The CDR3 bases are TGTGCCAGCAGACCGGGACAGGGGGCTCTGAACACTGAAGCTTTCTTT. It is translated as CASRPGQGALNTEAFF. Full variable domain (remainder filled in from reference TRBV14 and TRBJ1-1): EAGVTQFPSHSVIEKGQTVTLRCDPISGHDNLYWYRRVMGKEIKFLLHFVKESKQDESGMPNNRFLAERTGGTYSTLKVQPAELEDSGVYFCASRPGQGALNTEAFFGQGTRLTVV.

The CDR3 protein is CASRTGQGYYGYTF. The CDR3 region has the DNA TGTGCCAGCAGGACGGGACAGGGGTACTATGGCTACACCTTC. The genes are TRBV6-5 and TRBJ1-2; the match to TRBD1 covers 10 bases. The CDR3 covers 14 residues. V was pared by 6 bases and J by 3 bases, with 4 bases of the junction left unmatched. Germline V gene lookup returns CDR1 MNHEY and CDR2 SVGAGI.

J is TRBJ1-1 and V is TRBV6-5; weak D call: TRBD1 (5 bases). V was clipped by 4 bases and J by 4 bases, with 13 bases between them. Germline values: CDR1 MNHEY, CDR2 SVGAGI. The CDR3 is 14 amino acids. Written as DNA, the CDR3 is TGTGCCAGCAGTTCAGCAGGGTGGGGCACTGAAGCTTTCTTT. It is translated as CASSSAGWGTEAFF.

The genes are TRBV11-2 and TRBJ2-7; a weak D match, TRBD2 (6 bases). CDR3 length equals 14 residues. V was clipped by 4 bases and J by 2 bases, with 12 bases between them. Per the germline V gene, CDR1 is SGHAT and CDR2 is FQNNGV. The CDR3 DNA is TGTGCCAGCAGCTCCGGGGGTTTCCCCTACGAGCAGTACGTC. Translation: CASSSGGFPYEQYV.

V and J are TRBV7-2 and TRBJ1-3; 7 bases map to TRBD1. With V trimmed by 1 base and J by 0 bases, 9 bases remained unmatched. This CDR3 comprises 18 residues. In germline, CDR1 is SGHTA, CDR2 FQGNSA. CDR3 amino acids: CASSLEGGQKLSGNTIYF. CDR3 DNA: TGTGCCAGCAGCTTAGAAGGGGGACAGAAACTCTCTGGAAACACCATATATTTT.

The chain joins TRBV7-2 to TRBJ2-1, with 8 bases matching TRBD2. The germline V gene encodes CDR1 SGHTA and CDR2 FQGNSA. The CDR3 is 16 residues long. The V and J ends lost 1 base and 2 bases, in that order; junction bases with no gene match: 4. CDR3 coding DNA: TGTGCCAGCAGCTTAGATTCGGGGGGGGCCTACAATGAGCAGTTCTTC. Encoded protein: CASSLDSGGAYNEQFF.

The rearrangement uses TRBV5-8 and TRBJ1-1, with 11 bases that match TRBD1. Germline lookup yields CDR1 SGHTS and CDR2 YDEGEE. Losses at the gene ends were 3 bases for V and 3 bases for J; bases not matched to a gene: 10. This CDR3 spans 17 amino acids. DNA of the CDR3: TGTGCCAGCAGCTGGGCCGGGACAGGGGGTTCGGACACTGAAGCTTTCTTT. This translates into CASSWAGTGGSDTEAFF.

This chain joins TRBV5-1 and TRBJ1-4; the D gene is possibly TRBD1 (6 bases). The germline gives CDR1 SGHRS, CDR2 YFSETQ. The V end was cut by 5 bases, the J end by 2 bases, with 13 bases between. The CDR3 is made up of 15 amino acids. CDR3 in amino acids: CASSAMTGTNEKLFF. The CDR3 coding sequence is TGCGCCAGCAGTGCTATGACAGGTACTAATGAAAAACTGTTTTTT.

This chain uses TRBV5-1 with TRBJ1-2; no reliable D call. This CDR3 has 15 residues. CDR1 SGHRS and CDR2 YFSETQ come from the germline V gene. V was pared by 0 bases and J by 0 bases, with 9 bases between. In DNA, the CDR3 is TGCGCCAGCAGCTTGGATAATGGAGCTAACTATGGCTACACCTTC. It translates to CASSLDNGANYGYTF.

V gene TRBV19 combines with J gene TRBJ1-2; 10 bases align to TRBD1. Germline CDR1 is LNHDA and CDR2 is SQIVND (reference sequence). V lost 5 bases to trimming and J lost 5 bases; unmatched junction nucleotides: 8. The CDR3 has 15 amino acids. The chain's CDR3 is CASSPSGTGVYGYTF. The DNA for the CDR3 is TGTGCCAGTAGTCCCTCGGGGACAGGGGTGTATGGCTACACCTTC.

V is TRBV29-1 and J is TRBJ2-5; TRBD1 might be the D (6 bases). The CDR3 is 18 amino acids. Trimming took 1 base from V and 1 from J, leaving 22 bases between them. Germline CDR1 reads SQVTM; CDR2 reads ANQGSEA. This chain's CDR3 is CSVEGSRGETTIQETQYF. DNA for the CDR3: TGCAGCGTTGAAGGGAGCAGGGGCGAGACCACTATCCAAGAGACCCAGTACTTC.

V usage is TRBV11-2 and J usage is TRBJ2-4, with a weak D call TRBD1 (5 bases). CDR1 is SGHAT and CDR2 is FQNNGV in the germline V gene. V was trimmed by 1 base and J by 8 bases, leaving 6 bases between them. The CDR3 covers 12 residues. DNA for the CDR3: TGTGCCAGCAGCTTAGTCAGGGACATTCAGTACTTC. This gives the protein CASSLVRDIQYF.

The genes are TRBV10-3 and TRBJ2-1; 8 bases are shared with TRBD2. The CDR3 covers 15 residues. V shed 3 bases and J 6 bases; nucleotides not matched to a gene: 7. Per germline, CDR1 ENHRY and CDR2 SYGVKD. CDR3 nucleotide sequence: TGTGCCATCAGTGAAGGTCTAGCGGGTGGCAATGAGCAGTTCTTC. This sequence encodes CAISEGLAGGNEQFF.

The CDR3 region is CASRTSGGMNEQFF. The CDR3 DNA sequence: TGTGCCAGCAGGACTAGCGGGGGGATGAATGAGCAGTTCTTC. The chain is built from TRBV7-2 and TRBJ2-1; 13 bases align to TRBD2. V lost 6 bases to trimming and J lost 7 bases; unmatched junction nucleotides: 3. This CDR3 contains 14 residues. The V gene's germline CDR1 is SGHTA and CDR2 FQGNSA.

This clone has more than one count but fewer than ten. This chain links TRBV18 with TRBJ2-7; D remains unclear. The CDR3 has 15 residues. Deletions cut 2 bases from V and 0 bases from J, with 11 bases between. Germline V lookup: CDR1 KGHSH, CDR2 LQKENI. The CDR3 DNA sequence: TGTGCCAGCTCACCAGTACGAAGGAGCTCCTACGAGCAGTACTTC. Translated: CASSPVRRSSYEQYF.

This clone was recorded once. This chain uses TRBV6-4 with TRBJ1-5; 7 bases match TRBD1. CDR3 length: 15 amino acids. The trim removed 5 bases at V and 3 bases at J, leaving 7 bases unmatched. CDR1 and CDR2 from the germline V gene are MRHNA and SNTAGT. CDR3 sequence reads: CASSPQGTVNQPQHF. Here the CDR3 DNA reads TGTGCCAGCAGTCCACAGGGGACTGTCAATCAGCCCCAGCATTTT.

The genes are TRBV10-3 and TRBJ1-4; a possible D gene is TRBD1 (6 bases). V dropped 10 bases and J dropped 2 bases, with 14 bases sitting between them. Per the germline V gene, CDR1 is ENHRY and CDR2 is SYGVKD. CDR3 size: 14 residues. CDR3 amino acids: CATRGRGTNEKLFF. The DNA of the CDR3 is TGTGCCACCCGGGGGAGGGGGACTAATGAAAAACTGTTTTTT.

The DNA for the CDR3 is TGTGCCAGCTCACCACCGGCGGGCGATAGGAAGACCCAGTACTTC. It specifies CASSPPAGDRKTQYF. The V and J genes are TRBV18 and TRBJ2-5, with D perhaps TRBD2 (5 bases). The CDR3 contains 15 residues. Trimming left V 0 bases short and J 6 bases short, with 14 bases between. CDR1 is KGHSH, CDR2 LQKENI, per germline. Filled out from reference TRBV18 and TRBJ2-5, the complete variable domain reads NAGVMQNPRHLVRRRGQEARLRCSPMKGHSHVYWYRQLPEEGLKFMVYLQKENIIDESGMPKERFSAEFPKEGPSILRIQQVVRGDSAAYFCASSPPAGDRKTQYFGPGTRLLVL.

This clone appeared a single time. As DNA, the CDR3 is TGTGCCTGGAGTGTACCCCGGGGGAGAGGATCCGGGGAGCTGTTTTTT. Its protein product is CAWSVPRGRGSGELFF. The chain is built from TRBV30 and TRBJ2-2; weak D call: TRBD2 (6 bases). With 0 bases removed from V and 6 bases from J, the gap between germline ends came to 17 bases. This CDR3 has 16 amino acids. The V gene's germline CDR1 is GTSNPN and CDR2 SVGIG (reference sequence).

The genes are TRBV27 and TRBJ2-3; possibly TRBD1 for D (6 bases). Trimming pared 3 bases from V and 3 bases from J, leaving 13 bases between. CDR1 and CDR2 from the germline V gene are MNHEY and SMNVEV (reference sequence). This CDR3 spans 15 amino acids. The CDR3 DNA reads TGTGCCAGCAGTTTTGGGGCAGGGGAGACAGATACGCAGTATTTT. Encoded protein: CASSFGAGETDTQYF.

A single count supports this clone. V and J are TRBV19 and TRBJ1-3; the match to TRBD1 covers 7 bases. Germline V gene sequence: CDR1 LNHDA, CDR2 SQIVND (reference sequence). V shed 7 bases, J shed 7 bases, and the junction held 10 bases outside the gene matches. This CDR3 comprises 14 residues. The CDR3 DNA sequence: TGTGCCAGTACCAACAGGGGCCTGGACAACACCATATATTTT. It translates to CASTNRGLDNTIYF.

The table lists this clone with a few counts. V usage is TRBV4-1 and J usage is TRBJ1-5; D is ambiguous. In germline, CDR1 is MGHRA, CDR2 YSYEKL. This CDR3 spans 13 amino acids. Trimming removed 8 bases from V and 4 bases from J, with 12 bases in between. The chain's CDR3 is CASALAGNQPQHF. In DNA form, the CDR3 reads TGCGCCAGCGCCCTGGCGGGAAATCAGCCCCAGCATTTT.

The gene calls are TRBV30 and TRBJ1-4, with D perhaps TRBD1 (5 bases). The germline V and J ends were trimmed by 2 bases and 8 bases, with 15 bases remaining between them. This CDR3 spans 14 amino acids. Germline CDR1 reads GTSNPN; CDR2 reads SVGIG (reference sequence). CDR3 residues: CAWSHGGVGEKLFF. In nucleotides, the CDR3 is TGTGCCTGGAGTCACGGGGGGGTTGGAGAAAAACTGTTTTTT.